The clone carrying this TCR beta chain was recorded many times. The data belong to a study of Graves' ophthalmopathy and Graves' hyperthyroidism. Isolation of PBMCs was performed using roughly 10 ml of fresh peripheral blood. The CDR3 runs to 15 residues. V shed 6 bases and J shed 1 base, with 15 bases lying between them. CDR1 SEHNR and CDR2 FQNEAQ come from the germline V gene (reference sequence). Using RNA transcripts, the TCR beta CDR3 regions were amplified. HTBI-primed RT-PCR formed the first round, and a multiplex PCR formed the second. TCRdb fed the multiplex PCR reads into MiXCR, producing one record per CDR3 protein. The table has about 740,000 distinct CDR3 sequences, 40% seen once.

The sequencing sample was made of peripheral blood. This sequence was found in an adult man with Graves' ophthalmopathy. V and J are TRBV7-9 and TRBJ1-2; possible D gene TRBD1, 6 bases. The CDR3 DNA sequence: TGTGCCAGCAGTTACCACGGACAGATTAACTATGGCTACACCTTC. This gives the protein CASSYHGQINYGYTF.